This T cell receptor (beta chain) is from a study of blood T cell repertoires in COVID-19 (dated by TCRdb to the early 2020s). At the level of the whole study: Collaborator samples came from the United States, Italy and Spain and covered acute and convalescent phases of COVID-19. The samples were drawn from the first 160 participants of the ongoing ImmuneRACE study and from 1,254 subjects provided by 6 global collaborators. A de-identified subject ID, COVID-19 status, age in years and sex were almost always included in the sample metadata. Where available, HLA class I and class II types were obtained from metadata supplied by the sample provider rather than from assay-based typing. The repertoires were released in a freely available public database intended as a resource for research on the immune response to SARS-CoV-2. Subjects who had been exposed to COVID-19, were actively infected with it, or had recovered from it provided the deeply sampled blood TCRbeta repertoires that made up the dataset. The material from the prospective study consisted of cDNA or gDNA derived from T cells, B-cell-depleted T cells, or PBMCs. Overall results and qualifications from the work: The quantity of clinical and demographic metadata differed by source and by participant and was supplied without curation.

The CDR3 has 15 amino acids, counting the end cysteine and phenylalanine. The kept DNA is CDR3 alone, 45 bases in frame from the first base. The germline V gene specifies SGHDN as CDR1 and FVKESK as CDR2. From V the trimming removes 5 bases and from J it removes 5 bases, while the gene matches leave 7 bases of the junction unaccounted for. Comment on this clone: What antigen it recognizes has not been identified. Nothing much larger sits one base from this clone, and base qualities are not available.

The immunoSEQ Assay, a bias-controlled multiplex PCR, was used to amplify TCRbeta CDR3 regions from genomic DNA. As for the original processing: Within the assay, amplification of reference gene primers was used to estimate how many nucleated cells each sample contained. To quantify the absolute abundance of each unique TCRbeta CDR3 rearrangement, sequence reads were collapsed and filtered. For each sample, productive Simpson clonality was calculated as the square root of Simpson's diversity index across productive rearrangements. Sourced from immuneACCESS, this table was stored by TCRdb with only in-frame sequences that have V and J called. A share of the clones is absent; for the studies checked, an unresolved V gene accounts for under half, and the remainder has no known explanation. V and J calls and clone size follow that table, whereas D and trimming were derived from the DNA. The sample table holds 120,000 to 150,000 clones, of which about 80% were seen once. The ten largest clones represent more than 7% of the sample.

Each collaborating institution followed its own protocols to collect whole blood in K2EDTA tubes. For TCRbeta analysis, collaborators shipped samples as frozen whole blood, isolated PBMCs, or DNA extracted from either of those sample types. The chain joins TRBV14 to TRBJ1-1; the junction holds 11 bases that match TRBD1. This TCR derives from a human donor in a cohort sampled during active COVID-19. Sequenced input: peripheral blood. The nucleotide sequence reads TGTGCCAGCAGCTTTGGGACAGGGGGTAATACTGAAGCTTTCTTT. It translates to CASSFGTGGNTEAFF.